This T cell receptor (beta chain) was sequenced for a study of CD8 T cells in ankylosing spondylitis. This CDR3 region has 17 residues. With 2 bases clipped from V and 5 bases from J, the junction kept 10 bases outside the gene matches. Germline assignment: CDR1 SQVTM and CDR2 ANQGSEA. This clonotype has more than one count but fewer than ten. TCRdb re-called the 5' RACE reads through MiXCR, storing one row per CDR3 protein. The sample includes 250,000 to 300,000 distinct CDR3 sequences, roughly 20% of them seen just once. The chain links TRBV29-1 to TRBJ1-5, with 12 bases matching TRBD1. The specimen sequenced was blood, either unsorted or a sorted T cell fraction (not recorded which). The clonotype comes from a male donor with ankylosing spondylitis or in good health (not recorded which). CDR3 loop: CSVEPGQGATNYQPQHF. In DNA form, the CDR3 reads TGCAGCGTTGAACCGGGACAGGGGGCTACAAACTATCAGCCCCAGCATTTT.